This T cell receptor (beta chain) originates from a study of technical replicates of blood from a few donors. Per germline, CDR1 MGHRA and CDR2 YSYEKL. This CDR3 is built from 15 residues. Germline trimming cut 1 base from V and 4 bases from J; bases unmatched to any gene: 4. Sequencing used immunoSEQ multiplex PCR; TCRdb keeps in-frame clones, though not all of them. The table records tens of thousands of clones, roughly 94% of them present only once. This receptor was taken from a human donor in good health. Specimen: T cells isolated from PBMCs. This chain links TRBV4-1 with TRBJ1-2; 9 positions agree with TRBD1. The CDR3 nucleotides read TGCGCCAGCAGCCAAGGCCGGGACAGGGTCTATGGCTACACCTTC. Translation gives CASSQGRDRVYGYTF.